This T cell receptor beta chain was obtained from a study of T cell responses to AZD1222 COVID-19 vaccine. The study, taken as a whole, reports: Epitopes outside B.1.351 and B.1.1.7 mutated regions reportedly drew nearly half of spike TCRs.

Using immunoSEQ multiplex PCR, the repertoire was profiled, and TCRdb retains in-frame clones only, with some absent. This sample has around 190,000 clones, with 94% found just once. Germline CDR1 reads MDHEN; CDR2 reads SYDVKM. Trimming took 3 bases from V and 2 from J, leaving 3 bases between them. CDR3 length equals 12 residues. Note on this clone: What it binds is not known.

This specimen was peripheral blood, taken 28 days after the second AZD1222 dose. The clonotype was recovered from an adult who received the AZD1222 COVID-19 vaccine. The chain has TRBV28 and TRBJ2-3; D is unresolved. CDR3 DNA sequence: TGTGCCAGCAGTTTGGTCACAGATACGCAGTATTTT. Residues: CASSLVTDTQYF.